The 15 T cell receptor beta chains in this list originate from one sample, sequenced in a study of CD8+CD57+ T cells in acquired aplastic anemia. The authors sequenced patients whose flow cytometry had shown CD8+CD57+ cell expansion. Profiling that covered TCR beta VDJ and CDR3 relied on genomic DNA as its template. TCRdb re-called the reads through MiXCR, storing one row per CDR3 protein. This sample has around 150,000 distinct CDR3 sequences, with roughly 48% found just once. Input material: sorted CD4+, CD8+, or CD8+CD57+ T cells (not recorded which) from PBMCs. The receptor source for this set is a human donor with aplastic anemia.

The CDR3 coding sequence is TGCAGCGTTGCGCAGGGGGCTTCGGGAAACACCATATATTTT. The encoded protein is CSVAQGASGNTIYF. The rearrangement links TRBV29-1 to TRBJ1-3, with 8 bases identical to TRBD1. The CDR3 covers 14 residues. V lost 4 bases and J lost 4; bases outside the gene matches: 6. From germline, CDR1 is SQVTM and CDR2 ANQGSEA. The full variable domain, with the rest looked up from reference TRBV29-1 and TRBJ1-3, is SAVISQKPSRDICQRGTSLTIQCQVDSQVTMMFWYRQQPGQSLTLIATANQGSEATYESGFVIDKFPISRPNLTFSTLTVSNMSPEDSSIYLCSVAQGASGNTIYFGEGSWLTVV.

The chain is built from TRBV12-3 or TRBV12-4 and TRBJ1-1; the D gene is possibly TRBD1 (5 bases). The CDR3 is 11 residues long. The V end was cut by 3 bases, the J end by 11 bases, with 10 bases between. CDR3 region: CASSLQGTAFF. The DNA of the CDR3 is TGTGCCAGCAGTTTGCAGGGTACGGCTTTCTTT.

This clonotype has a handful of counts. The V and J genes are TRBV15 and TRBJ2-3; no reliable D call. The length of the CDR3 is 16 residues. Germline-derived CDR1 and CDR2 are LNHNV and YYDKDF (reference sequence). With 1 base removed from V and 0 bases from J, the gap between germline ends came to 11 bases. CDR3 in amino acids: CATSRGEVRSTDTQYF. Here the CDR3 DNA reads TGTGCCACCAGCAGAGGAGAGGTGCGTAGCACAGATACGCAGTATTTT.

This clonotype was found many times. This chain uses TRBV4-1 with TRBJ2-7; TRBD2 matches 13 bases. Looked up from germline, CDR1 is MGHRA and CDR2 is YSYEKL. V was clipped by 5 bases and J by 6 bases; unmatched bases: 10. This CDR3 spans 16 amino acids. Here the CDR3 reads CASSGPTSGRLSEQYF. As DNA, the CDR3 is TGCGCCAGCAGCGGACCGACTAGCGGGAGGTTAAGCGAGCAGTACTTC.

Of note for this clonotype: A much larger clone is a single base away; this may be a read error. Since the CDR3 does not end with the conserved phenylalanine or tryptophan, this likely comes from a read error. The chain has TRBV5-1 and TRBJ2-1, with TRBD2 matching over 7 bases. The J call may be in error: the DNA end matches TRBJ2-5 better. The CDR3 runs 14 residues. Germline-derived CDR1 and CDR2 are SGHRS and YFSETQ. The CDR3 sequence: CASSITSEKDAQYS. The CDR3 nucleotides read TGCGCCAGCAGCATAACTAGCGAGAAAGATGCCCAGTACTCC.

In this sample, this clonotype turned up many times. V is TRBV19 and J is TRBJ2-5; D possibly corresponds to TRBD2 (6 bases). From germline, CDR1 is LNHDA and CDR2 SQIVND (reference sequence). The germline V and J ends were trimmed by 5 bases and 4 bases, with 14 bases remaining between them. The CDR3 is made up of 14 amino acids. The CDR3 loop is CASSPGVLSETQYF. Here the CDR3 DNA reads TGTGCCAGTAGTCCGGGAGTATTATCAGAGACCCAGTACTTC.

Only a few counts were recorded for this clonotype. This chain uses TRBV24-1 with TRBJ2-2; possibly TRBD2 for D (5 bases). With 4 bases removed from V and 8 bases from J, the gap between germline ends came to 13 bases. The CDR3 is made up of 14 amino acids. Germline CDR1 and CDR2: KGHDR and SFDVKD. The CDR3 is CATSDPDYAGELFF. CDR3 sequence (DNA): TGTGCCACCAGTGACCCCGACTACGCGGGGGAGCTGTTTTTT.

In its sample, this clonotype was seen many times. The J gene is TRBJ2-2, the V gene TRBV10-3, with TRBD1 matching 9 bases. The V segment lost 10 bases and the J segment 4 bases; nucleotides outside the gene matches: 7. CDR3 size: 14 residues. Germline V CDR1 and CDR2: ENHRY, SYGVKD. The CDR3 region has the DNA TGTGCCACCGCACAGGGGGCGGGCACCGGGGAGCTGTTTTTT. Protein sequence: CATAQGAGTGELFF.

The V call is TRBV19, the J call TRBJ1-1; possible D gene TRBD1, 5 bases. Trimming removed 7 bases from V and 1 base from J, with 16 bases in between. The CDR3 covers 15 residues. CDR1 and CDR2 from the germline V gene are LNHDA and SQIVND (reference sequence). The CDR3 sequence: CASTSVSQGNTEAFF. CDR3 DNA: TGTGCCAGTACCTCCGTGAGTCAGGGGAACACTGAAGCTTTCTTT.

About this clonotype itself: This may stem from a read error, because a much larger clone lies one nucleotide away. The chain recombines TRBV6-5 with TRBJ1-1, with 8 bases fitting TRBD1. Germline lookup yields CDR1 MNHEY and CDR2 SVGAGI. With V trimmed by 3 bases and J by 10 bases, 7 bases remained unmatched. The CDR3 contains 13 residues. The CDR3 region has the DNA TGTGCCAGCAGTTATCCGACAGGGGCTGGAGCTTTCTTT. Translation: CASSYPTGAGAFF.

The chain employs TRBV5-1 and TRBJ2-7; no reliable D call. Germline CDR1 is SGHRS and CDR2 is YFSETQ. This CDR3 is built from 14 residues. Trimming took 0 bases from V and 0 from J, leaving 7 bases between them. The chain's CDR3 is CASSLGESSYEQYF. The CDR3 DNA reads as TGCGCCAGCAGCTTGGGCGAGAGCTCCTACGAGCAGTACTTC.

DNA of the CDR3: TGCGCCAGCAGGAGGACTAGCGGGAACACCGGGGAGCTGTTTTTT. Its translation is CASRRTSGNTGELFF. The chain couples TRBV5-1 to TRBJ2-2; 10 positions agree with TRBD2. The CDR3 covers 15 residues. J lost 1 base, V lost 5 bases, and 2 bases had no gene match. Germline CDR1 reads SGHRS; CDR2 reads YFSETQ.

About this clonotype itself: This clone may be a read error of a much larger clone one base away. J is TRBJ2-7 and V is TRBV12-5, with a tentative D call TRBD2 (6 bases). Germline V lookup: CDR1 LGHNT, CDR2 FRNRAP. CDR3 length: 15 residues. The CDR3 reads CASSLGLTGAYEQYF. CDR3 DNA sequence: TGTGCTAGTAGTTTGGGATTGACGGGGGCCTACGAGCAGTACTTC.

This clonotype turned up a few times. This chain joins TRBV18 and TRBJ1-1; 8 positions agree with TRBD1. V gave up 3 bases and J gave up 4 bases; unmatched junction bases: 7. CDR3 length equals 15 residues. Germline V gene data show CDR1 as KGHSH and CDR2 as LQKENI. The DNA of the CDR3 is TGTGCCAGCTCACCCGGGTCAGGGGGCTTCACTGAAGCTTTCTTT. It yields the protein CASSPGSGGFTEAFF.

The table lists this clonotype with a few counts. The chain links TRBV6-1 to TRBJ2-6; 10 bases match TRBD2. CDR1 MNHNS and CDR2 SASEGT come from the germline V gene. The CDR3 extends over 15 amino acids. Trimming took 5 bases from V and 2 from J; bases not matched to a gene: 0. CDR3 residues: CASSSGGAGANVLTF. For the CDR3, the DNA is TGTGCCAGCAGTAGCGGGGGGGCTGGGGCCAACGTCCTGACTTTC.